This T cell receptor beta chain was captured in a study of Graves' ophthalmopathy and Graves' hyperthyroidism. Regarding the study as a whole: Ophthalmopathy progression prediction by the model yielded a sensitivity of approximately 71% and a specificity of just over 72%.

CDR3 length: 16 residues. Germline CDR1 is MGHDK and CDR2 is SYGVNS. As for this clonotype: The antigen remains undetermined. The junction does not match germline at one end; this may be a read error.

RNA transcripts were the source from which TCR beta CDR3 regions were amplified. Investigators did first-round RT-PCR with HTBI primers, then second-round multiplex PCR. TCRdb reprocessed the multiplex PCR reads via MiXCR and lists one record per CDR3 protein. The sample shows 600,000 to 950,000 distinct CDR3 sequences, roughly two fifths of them seen only once. Patients were diagnosed from clinical symptoms, serum thyroxine, TRAb, thyroid ultrasound and orbital computed tomography. PBMCs came from 7.5 to 10 ml of fresh peripheral blood. This sequence originates from an adult man with Graves' ophthalmopathy. Material for sequencing was peripheral blood. V usage is TRBV25-1 and J usage is TRBJ2-2; D uncertain. The CDR3 DNA reads TGCGCCAGCAGCCACGTTGGGTCGGGTAGAACCGGGGAGCTGTTTTTT. Translation: CASSHVGSGRTGELFF.